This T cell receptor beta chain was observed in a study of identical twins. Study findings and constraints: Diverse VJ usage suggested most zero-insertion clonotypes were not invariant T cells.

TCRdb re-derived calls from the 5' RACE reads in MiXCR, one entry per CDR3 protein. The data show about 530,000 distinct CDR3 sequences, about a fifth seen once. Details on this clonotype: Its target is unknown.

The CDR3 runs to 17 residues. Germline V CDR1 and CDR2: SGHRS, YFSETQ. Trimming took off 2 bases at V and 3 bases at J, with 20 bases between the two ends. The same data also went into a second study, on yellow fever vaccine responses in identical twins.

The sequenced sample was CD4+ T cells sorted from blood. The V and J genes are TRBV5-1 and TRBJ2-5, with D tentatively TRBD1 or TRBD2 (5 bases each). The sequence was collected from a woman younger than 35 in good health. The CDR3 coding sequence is TGCGCCAGCAGCTTAGAGGGCAGGGCCCGTACCAAAGAGACCCAGTACTTC. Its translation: CASSLEGRARTKETQYF.